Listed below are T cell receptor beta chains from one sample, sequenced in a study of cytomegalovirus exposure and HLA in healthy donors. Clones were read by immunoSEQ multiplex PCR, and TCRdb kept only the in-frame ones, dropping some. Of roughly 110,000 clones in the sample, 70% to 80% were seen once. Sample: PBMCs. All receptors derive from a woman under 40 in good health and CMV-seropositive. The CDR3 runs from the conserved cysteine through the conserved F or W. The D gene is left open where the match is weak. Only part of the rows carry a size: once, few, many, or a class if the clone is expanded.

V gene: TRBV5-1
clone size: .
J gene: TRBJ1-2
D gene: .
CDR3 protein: CASSLVEGVGGYTF
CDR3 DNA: TGCGCCAGCAGCTTGGTGGAGGGAGTAGGAGGCTACACCTTC

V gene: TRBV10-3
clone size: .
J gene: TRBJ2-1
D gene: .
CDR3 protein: CAISDSRDPRLKEQFF
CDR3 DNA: TGTGCCATCAGTGACAGTCGGGATCCTCGTTTGAAGGAGCAGTTCTTC

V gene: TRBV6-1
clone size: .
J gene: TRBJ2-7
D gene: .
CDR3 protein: CASSESRGGHEQYF
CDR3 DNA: TGTGCCAGCAGTGAAAGTAGGGGAGGCCACGAGCAGTACTTC

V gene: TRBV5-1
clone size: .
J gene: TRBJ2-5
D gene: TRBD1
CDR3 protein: CASSPGTGRETQYF
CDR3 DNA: TGCGCCAGCAGCCCCGGGACAGGGAGGGAGACCCAGTACTTC

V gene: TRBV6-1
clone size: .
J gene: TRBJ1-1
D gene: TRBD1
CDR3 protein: CASSLLRDRGTEAFF
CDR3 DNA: TGTGCCAGCTCCCTCTTGCGGGACAGGGGCACTGAAGCTTTCTTT

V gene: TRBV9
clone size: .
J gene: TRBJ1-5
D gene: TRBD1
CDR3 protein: CASSTWDRGRRGQPQHF
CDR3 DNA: TGTGCCAGCAGCACCTGGGACAGGGGGCGTCGTGGTCAGCCCCAGCATTTT

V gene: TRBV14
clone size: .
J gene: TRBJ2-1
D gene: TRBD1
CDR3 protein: CASSQLQGSSYNEQFF
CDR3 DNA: TGTGCCAGCAGCCAACTACAGGGGAGCTCCTACAATGAGCAGTTCTTC

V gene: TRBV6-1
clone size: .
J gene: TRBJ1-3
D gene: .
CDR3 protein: CASSSHNSGNTIYF
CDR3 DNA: TGTGCCAGCAGTTCGCACAACTCTGGAAACACCATATATTTT

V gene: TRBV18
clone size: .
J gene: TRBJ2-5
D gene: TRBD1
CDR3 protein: CASSPNGQGRETQYF
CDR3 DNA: TGTGCCAGCTCACCGAACGGACAGGGGAGAGAGACCCAGTACTTC

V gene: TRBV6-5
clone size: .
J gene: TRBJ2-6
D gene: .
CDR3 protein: CASSYGPSGANVLTF
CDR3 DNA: TGTGCCAGCAGTTACGGGCCATCCGGGGCCAACGTCCTGACTTTC

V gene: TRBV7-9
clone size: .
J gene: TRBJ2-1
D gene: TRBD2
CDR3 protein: CASSSELLAGGPNEQFF
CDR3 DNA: TGTGCCAGCAGCTCAGAGTTACTAGCGGGGGGGCCCAATGAGCAGTTCTTC

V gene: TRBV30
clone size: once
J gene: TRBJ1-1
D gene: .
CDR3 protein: CAWSVEVERTEAFF
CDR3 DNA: TGTGCCTGGAGTGTAGAGGTTGAAAGAACTGAAGCTTTCTTT

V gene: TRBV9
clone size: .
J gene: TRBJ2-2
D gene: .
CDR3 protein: CASSPPWEGGGTGELFF
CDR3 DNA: TGTGCCAGCAGCCCCCCATGGGAGGGGGGTGGAACCGGGGAGCTGTTTTTT

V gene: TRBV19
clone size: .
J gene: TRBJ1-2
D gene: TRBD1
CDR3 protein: CASSLRAGTGQFGYTF
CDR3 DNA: TGTGCCAGTAGTCTAAGGGCTGGGACAGGGCAATTTGGCTACACCTTC

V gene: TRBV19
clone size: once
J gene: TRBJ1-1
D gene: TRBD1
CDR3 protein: CASSIRGLRWNTEAFF
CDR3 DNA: TGTGCCAGTAGTATCAGGGGGTTGAGGTGGAACACTGAAGCTTTCTTT

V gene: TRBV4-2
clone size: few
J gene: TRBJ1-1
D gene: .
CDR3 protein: CASSQVDRSEAFF
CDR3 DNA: TGTGCCAGCAGCCAAGTCGACAGGAGTGAAGCTTTCTTT

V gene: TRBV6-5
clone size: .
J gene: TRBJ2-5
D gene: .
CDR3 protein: CASSYLGGRGETQYF
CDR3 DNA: TGTGCCAGCAGTTACCTCGGGGGAAGGGGTGAGACCCAGTACTTC

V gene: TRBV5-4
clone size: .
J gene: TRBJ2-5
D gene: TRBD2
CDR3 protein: CASSPREGGGPQETQYF
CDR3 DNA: TGTGCCAGCAGCCCTCGGGAGGGCGGGGGGCCGCAAGAGACCCAGTACTTC

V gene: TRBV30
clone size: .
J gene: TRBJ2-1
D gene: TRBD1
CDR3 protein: CAWRSSRTGNEQFF
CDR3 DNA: TGTGCCTGGAGATCCTCGAGGACAGGCAATGAGCAGTTCTTC

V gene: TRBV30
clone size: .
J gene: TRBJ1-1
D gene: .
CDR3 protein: CAWSFRDRNTEAFF
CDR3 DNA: TGTGCCTGGAGTTTCCGCGACAGGAACACTGAAGCTTTCTTT

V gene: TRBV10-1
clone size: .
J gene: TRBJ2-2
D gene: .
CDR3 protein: CASSERGDPGELFF
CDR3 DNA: TGCGCCAGCAGTGAGAGGGGTGACCCCGGGGAGCTGTTTTTT

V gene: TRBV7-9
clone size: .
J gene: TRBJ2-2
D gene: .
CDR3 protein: CASTLRTSGYTGELFF
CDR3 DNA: TGTGCCAGCACCTTAAGGACCAGCGGGTACACCGGGGAGCTGTTTTTT

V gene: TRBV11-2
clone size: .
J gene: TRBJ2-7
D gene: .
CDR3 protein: CASSSGYRVYEQYF
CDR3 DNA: TGTGCCAGCAGCTCAGGGTACAGGGTTTACGAGCAGTACTTC

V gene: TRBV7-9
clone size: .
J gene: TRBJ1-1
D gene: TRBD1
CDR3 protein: CASSLVTGVNTEAFF
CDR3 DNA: TGTGCCAGCAGCTTAGTGACAGGGGTAAACACTGAAGCTTTCTTT

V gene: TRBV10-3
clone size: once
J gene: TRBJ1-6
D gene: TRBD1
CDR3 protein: CAISTGGTPNSPLHF
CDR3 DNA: TGTGCCATCAGTACAGGGGGAACCCCCAATTCACCCCTCCACTTT

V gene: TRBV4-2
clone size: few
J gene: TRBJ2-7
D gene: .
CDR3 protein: CASSQSTGQVPYEQYF
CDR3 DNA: TGTGCCAGCAGCCAAAGTACGGGACAAGTCCCCTACGAGCAGTACTTC

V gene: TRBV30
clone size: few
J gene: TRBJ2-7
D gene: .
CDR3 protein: CAWRRQGGEQYF
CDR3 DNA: TGTGCCTGGAGAAGGCAGGGGGGCGAGCAGTACTTC

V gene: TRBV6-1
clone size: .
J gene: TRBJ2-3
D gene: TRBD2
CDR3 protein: CASSGLAETTDTQYF
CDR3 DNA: TGTGCCAGCAGTGGACTAGCGGAAACCACAGATACGCAGTATTTT

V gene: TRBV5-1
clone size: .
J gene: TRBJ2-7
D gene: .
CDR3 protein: CASSRAVDSLYEQYF
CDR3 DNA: TGCGCCAGCAGCCGAGCCGTGGACAGCCTCTACGAGCAGTACTTC

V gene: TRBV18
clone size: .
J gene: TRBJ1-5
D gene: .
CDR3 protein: CASCEGGNQPQHF
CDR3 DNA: TGTGCCAGCTGTGAGGGGGGCAATCAGCCCCAGCATTTT

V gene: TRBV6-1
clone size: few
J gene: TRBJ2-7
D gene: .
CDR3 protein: CATRTAYEQYF
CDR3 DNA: TGTGCCACCCGAACAGCCTACGAGCAGTACTTC

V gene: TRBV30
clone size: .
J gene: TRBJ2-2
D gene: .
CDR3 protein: CAWRGFTSSSGELFF
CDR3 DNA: TGTGCCTGGAGAGGGTTCACTAGCTCGTCCGGGGAGCTGTTTTTT

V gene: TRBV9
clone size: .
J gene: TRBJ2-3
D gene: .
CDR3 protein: CASSSKVIGQTSTDTQYF
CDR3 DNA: TGTGCCAGCAGCTCCAAGGTGATTGGGCAAACTAGCACAGATACGCAGTATTTT

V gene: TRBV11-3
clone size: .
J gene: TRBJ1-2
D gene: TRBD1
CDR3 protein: CASSLRTGDSYGYTF
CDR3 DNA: TGTGCCAGCAGCTTACGGACAGGGGATAGCTATGGCTACACCTTC

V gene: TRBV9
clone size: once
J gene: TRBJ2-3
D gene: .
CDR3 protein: CASSVVHRVTDTQYF
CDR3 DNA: TGTGCCAGCAGCGTAGTTCACAGGGTGACAGATACGCAGTATTTT

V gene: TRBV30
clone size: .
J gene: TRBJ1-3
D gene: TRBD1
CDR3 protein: CAWRELGTGDFSGNTIYF
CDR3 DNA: TGTGCCTGGAGAGAGCTCGGGACAGGCGATTTCTCTGGAAACACCATATATTTT